This T cell receptor (beta chain) was captured by sequencing in a study of blood T cell repertoires in COVID-19. Overall study context: Samples taken during acute and convalescent COVID-19 were collected in the United States, Italy and Spain. PBMCs, B-cell-depleted T cells, or T cells were the source of the cDNA or gDNA that made up the material.

The CDR3 consists of 13 residues. Germline values: CDR1 LNHDA, CDR2 SQIVND (reference sequence). V shed 6 bases and J 2 bases; nucleotides not matched to a gene: 3. Study processing details: Nucleated cell number was recorded as an estimate derived from reference gene primer amplification. The protocol was immunoSEQ multiplex PCR, while the TCRdb copy is restricted to in-frame clones and leaves out a portion. Clone size and the V and J calls come from that table; the DNA yielded D and trimming. Of around 190,000 clones in the sample, more than 75% were seen once. V usage is TRBV19 and J usage is TRBJ1-1, with 7 nucleotides matching TRBD1. The sequence was collected from a human donor in a cohort sampled during active COVID-19. Sequenced input: peripheral blood. The DNA of the CDR3 is TGTGCCAGTAGCTACAGGGGTAACACTGAAGCTTTCTTT. Translating it yields CASSYRGNTEAFF.